Sequencing of this T cell receptor beta chain was carried out in a study of T-cell reconstitution after alpha-beta-depleted transplantation in children. General observations from the study: At the one-year point after transplant, T-cell counts and TCRbeta diversity were found to come mostly from T cells that had been newly produced. Surviving recipient cells, namely T cells and thymic progenitors, were the source of high day-60 TCRbeta diversity in some patients. Expanded clones from the graft, numbering several hundred, reportedly supplied alpha-beta T cells about two months after transplant.

Many counts were recorded for this clonotype. The target antigen is unknown. Preparing the TCRbeta library involved the use of unique molecular identifiers. From the PCR reads, TCRdb called clonotypes with MiXCR, one entry per CDR3 protein. The data show approximately 30,000 distinct CDR3 sequences, around 7% seen once. The sequence derives from a child younger than two who had a stem cell transplant for acute myeloid leukemia, so the T cells may come from the graft donor. Sequenced material: peripheral blood, taken 60 days after TCRalphabeta/CD19-depleted stem cell transplant.

The CDR3 spells CASSYLGSVEQYF. CDR3 sequence (DNA): TGTGCCAGCAGTTACCTTGGTTCGGTCGAGCAGTACTTC. V usage is TRBV6-5 and J usage is TRBJ2-7; D gene ambiguous. V was clipped by 2 bases and J by 6 bases, with 11 bases between them. From germline, CDR1 is MNHEY and CDR2 SVGAGI. This CDR3 region has 13 residues.